The clone carrying this TCR beta chain has just one count. These data come from a study of T cell responses to AZD1222 COVID-19 vaccine. Clones were sequenced by immunoSEQ multiplex PCR, and TCRdb holds only the in-frame ones, with some missing. The table lists 150,000 or so clones, about 87% of them singletons. Trimming at V came to 4 bases and at J to 7 bases, leaving 11 bases not matched to a gene. The V gene's germline CDR1 is MNHNS and CDR2 SASEGT. The CDR3 runs to 16 residues. The chain has TRBV6-1 and TRBJ1-5, with 9 bases matching TRBD1. The sequence was collected from an adult in good health. Sequenced material: peripheral blood, taken on day 0 of MenACWY control vaccination. The CDR3 nucleotides are TGTGCCAGCAGTGTGGCCGGGACAGGGTTAAGACAGCCCCAGCATTTT. It encodes CASSVAGTGLRQPQHF.